The rows below give T cell receptor beta chains drawn from one sample of a study of human T cells and chemical hapten exposure. From the RACE reads, TCRdb called clonotypes with MiXCR, one entry per CDR3 protein. The table has more than 80,000 distinct CDR3 sequences, around 12% seen once. Specimen: whole blood, collected in connection with sensitization to the hapten diphenylcyclopropenone (DPC). Receptors originate from a woman aged 45-65 years with alopecia areata. Some clones in this sample may be carry-over from other donors' samples. The CDR3 runs from the conserved cysteine through the conserved F or W. D genes are given only for firm matches. Not every row has a clone size; where given, it reads once, few, many or a size class.

- TRBJ2-5 TRBV5-1 few CASSLGAGGFQETQYF TGCGCCAGCAGCTTGGGGGCAGGCGGGTTCCAAGAGACCCAGTACTTC
- TRBJ2-5 TRBV5-5 - CASSLVEPGTQYF TGTGCCAGCAGCTTGGTCGAGCCAGGGACCCAGTACTTC
- TRBJ2-1 TRBV7-9 few CASSSRTGRHEQFF TGTGCCAGCAGCTCCCGTACAGGGCGGCATGAGCAGTTCTTC
TRBD1 TRBJ1-5 TRBV2 - CASSGTGGQGNQPQHF TGTGCCAGCAGTGGGACAGGGGGTCAGGGGAATCAGCCCCAGCATTTT
TRBD1 TRBJ1-3 TRBV5-4 - CASKMGQGTGNTIYF TGTGCCAGCAAGATGGGACAGGGGACAGGAAACACCATATATTTT
TRBD2 TRBJ2-3 TRBV10-3 few CAINPGLAGRHTQYF TGTGCCATCAATCCGGGACTAGCGGGCAGACATACGCAGTATTTT
- TRBJ2-4 TRBV2 few CASSPEPAENIQYF TGTGCCAGCAGCCCCGAGCCAGCGGAAAACATTCAGTACTTC
- TRBJ2-3 TRBV7-9 many CASSFRDLKTDTQYF TGTGCCAGCAGCTTCCGGGACTTGAAAACAGATACGCAGTATTTT
TRBD1 TRBJ2-7 TRBV6-2/TRBV6-3 few CASSYLDRSGEQYF TGTGCCAGCAGTTACTTGGACAGGTCCGGCGAGCAGTACTTC
TRBD1 TRBJ2-1 TRBV11-2 few CASSSPGGQGSSYNEQFF TGTGCCAGCAGCTCGCCAGGGGGACAGGGAAGCTCCTACAATGAGCAGTTCTTC
- TRBJ1-2 TRBV7-9 many CASSILLTGFYGYTF TGTGCCAGCAGCATACTACTAACAGGTTTCTATGGCTACACCTTC
TRBD1 TRBJ2-2 TRBV5-1 few CASSWRQGTGELFF TGCGCCAGCAGCTGGAGACAGGGCACCGGGGAGCTGTTTTTT
- TRBJ1-1 TRBV12-3/TRBV12-4 - CASLEPWGTGTEAFF TGTGCCAGCCTAGAACCTTGGGGGACGGGGACTGAAGCTTTCTTT
- TRBJ2-7 TRBV28 many CASSLVAGLYEQYF TGTGCCAGCAGTTTAGTGGCAGGCCTCTACGAGCAGTACTTC
- TRBJ1-4 TRBV5-1 - CASSLRGLNEKLFF TGCGCCAGCAGCTTACGGGGCCTGAATGAAAAACTGTTTTTT
- TRBJ1-2 TRBV11-3 few CASSYAPGQGLYGYTF TGTGCCAGCAGCTACGCGCCGGGACAAGGTCTCTATGGCTACACCTTC
- TRBJ2-5 TRBV7-9 - CASSLAGLTQETQYF TGTGCCAGCAGCTTGGCGGGACTCACACAAGAGACCCAGTACTTC
- TRBJ2-7 TRBV27 - CASSLTELGEQYF TGTGCCAGCAGTTTAACCGAGCTTGGCGAGCAGTACTTC
- TRBJ1-2 TRBV28 few CASQTGLIGYTF TGTGCCAGCCAGACAGGATTAATCGGCTACACCTTC
- TRBJ1-2 TRBV18 few CASSPPKAGWVENGYTF TGTGCCAGCTCACCACCGAAGGCAGGGTGGGTAGAGAATGGCTACACCTTC
- TRBJ2-3 TRBV5-1 few CASSLKASGTDTQYF TGCGCCAGCAGCTTAAAGGCTAGCGGCACAGATACGCAGTATTTT
- TRBJ2-3 TRBV7-9 few CASSLRRGRTDTQYF TGTGCCAGCAGCTTGCGACGGGGGCGGACAGATACGCAGTATTTT
- TRBJ2-6 TRBV11-2 many CASSLGASGANVLTF TGTGCCAGCAGCTTGGGGGCCTCTGGGGCCAACGTCCTGACTTTC
- TRBJ1-4 TRBV7-9 - CASSSRDNINEKLFF TGTGCCAGCAGCTCCCGGGACAACATTAATGAAAAACTGTTTTTT
- TRBJ1-2 TRBV9 few CASSVVVSNYGYTF TGTGCCAGCAGCGTAGTGGTCAGCAACTATGGCTACACCTTC
- TRBJ1-6 TRBV4-3 few CASSLEKGLLHF TGCGCCAGCAGCCTAGAAAAGGGGCTCCTCCACTTT
- TRBJ2-7 TRBV28 - CASGTRGPYEQYF TGTGCCAGTGGGACGCGCGGCCCCTACGAGCAGTACTTC
- TRBJ1-4 TRBV5-1 - CASSVGPTGSTNEKLFF TGCGCCAGCAGCGTGGGCCCAACAGGGTCAACTAATGAAAAACTGTTTTTT
- TRBJ2-5 TRBV18 - CASSPQTYQETQYF TGTGCCAGCTCACCTCAGACGTACCAAGAGACCCAGTACTTC
TRBD1 TRBJ2-7 TRBV5-1 - CASSMAHRGSGEQYF TGCGCCAGCTCGATGGCCCACAGGGGATCTGGGGAGCAGTACTTC
TRBD1 TRBJ2-7 TRBV10-3 few CAIRDRDRVYEQYF TGTGCCATCAGGGACCGGGACAGGGTCTACGAGCAGTACTTC
TRBD1 TRBJ1-6 TRBV2 - CASSKPAGQGAIGSPLHF TGTGCCAGCAGCAAACCGGCGGGACAGGGGGCAATAGGTTCACCCCTCCACTTT
- TRBJ2-3 TRBV2 - CASSTPPDTQYF TGTGCCAGCAGCACACCACCAGATACGCAGTATTTT
TRBD1 TRBJ2-3 TRBV11-2 - CASSWRGQGSDTQYF TGTGCCAGCAGCTGGCGGGGACAGGGGTCAGATACGCAGTATTTT
- TRBJ1-2 TRBV28 - CASSFPPPAANYGYTF TGTGCCAGCAGTTTCCCCCCTCCAGCCGCAAACTATGGCTACACCTTC
TRBD1 TRBJ1-6 TRBV7-9 - CASSVDRATSPLHF TGTGCCAGCAGCGTGGACAGGGCGACTTCACCCCTCCACTTT
- TRBJ2-1 TRBV7-2 - CASSLSVYEQFF TGTGCCAGCAGCTTAAGTGTCTATGAGCAGTTCTTC
TRBD2 TRBJ2-3 TRBV12-3/TRBV12-4 - CASSPGLSGGFRDTQYF TGTGCCAGCAGTCCCGGACTAAGCGGGGGCTTCCGGGATACGCAGTATTTT
TRBD1 TRBJ2-5 TRBV12-3/TRBV12-4 - CASRTGTVQETQYF TGTGCCAGCAGAACCGGGACAGTCCAAGAGACCCAGTACTTC
- TRBJ2-5 TRBV20-1 - CSAGPGGSYQETQYF TGCAGTGCTGGGCCTGGGGGGAGTTACCAAGAGACCCAGTACTTC
TRBD2 TRBJ2-7 TRBV12-3/TRBV12-4 - CASSLVGGLAGKYEQYF TGTGCCAGCAGTCTCGTCGGGGGACTAGCGGGAAAGTACGAGCAGTACTTC
- TRBJ1-1 TRBV6-4 few CASSDQQGGTEAFF TGTGCCAGCAGTGATCAACAGGGCGGCACTGAAGCTTTCTTT
- TRBJ2-3 TRBV20-1 - CSSYAGFGTDTQYF TGCAGTTCTTACGCGGGGTTTGGCACAGATACGCAGTATTTT
TRBD2 TRBJ2-3 TRBV18 few CASSPRLASSTDTQYF TGTGCCAGCTCCCCCCGACTAGCTTCAAGCACAGATACGCAGTATTTT
TRBD2 TRBJ2-7 TRBV7-2 - CASSLALIMTSVGEQYF TGTGCCAGCAGCTTAGCGTTGATTATGACTAGCGTCGGGGAGCAGTACTTC
TRBD2 TRBJ2-7 TRBV27 - CASAGAGDRPAAEQYF TGTGCCAGTGCCGGGGCGGGAGATAGACCTGCCGCCGAGCAGTACTTC
- TRBJ2-7 TRBV19 many CASSPWTASYEQYF TGTGCCAGTAGTCCCTGGACAGCCTCCTACGAGCAGTACTTC
TRBD1 TRBJ1-1 TRBV5-1 few CASSLSDRGMAFF TGCGCCAGCAGCTTGAGTGACAGGGGGATGGCTTTCTTT
- TRBJ2-2 TRBV6-1 many CASRGSPPGELFF TGTGCCAGCAGAGGTTCCCCCCCCGGGGAGCTGTTTTTT
TRBD1 TRBJ1-1 TRBV29-1 - CSVGTGGITEAFF TGCAGCGTAGGGACAGGGGGTATTACTGAAGCTTTCTTT
- TRBJ1-4 TRBV7-2 few CASSPPAGGEKLFF TGTGCCAGCAGCCCGCCTGCGGGGGGGGAAAAACTGTTTTTT
- TRBJ2-1 TRBV7-8 - CASSLVGGSYNEQFF TGTGCCAGCAGCTTAGTAGGGGGCTCCTACAATGAGCAGTTCTTC
TRBD1 TRBJ1-6 TRBV6-5 many CASSYSGQGSSPLHF TGTGCCAGCAGTTACTCAGGACAGGGATCTTCACCCCTCCACTTT
- TRBJ1-5 TRBV12-3/TRBV12-4 few CASSLFQGENQPQHF TGTGCCAGCAGTTTGTTTCAGGGTGAGAATCAGCCCCAGCATTTT
TRBD1 TRBJ1-5 TRBV2 few CASSGQGAGQPQHF TGTGCCAGCAGTGGACAGGGGGCAGGACAGCCCCAGCATTTT
- TRBJ1-1 TRBV12-3/TRBV12-4 few CASSPSSLNTEAFF TGTGCCAGCAGCCCTTCGTCCCTGAACACTGAAGCTTTCTTT
- TRBJ2-7 TRBV3-1 - CASSLQGGSTGEQYF TGTGCCAGCAGCCTCCAAGGAGGGTCCACAGGGGAGCAGTACTTC
- TRBJ1-5 TRBV7-8 few CASSLLVGAGRQPQHF TGTGCCAGCAGCTTATTGGTCGGGGCAGGGAGGCAGCCCCAGCATTTT
- TRBJ1-3 TRBV2 few CASREDRSSGNTIYF TGTGCCAGCAGAGAGGACAGATCCTCTGGAAACACCATATATTTT
- TRBJ1-5 TRBV5-8 - CASSPSGIPYSNQPQHF TGTGCCAGCAGCCCCTCGGGCATACCTTATAGCAATCAGCCCCAGCATTTT